Listed below are T cell receptor beta chains from one sample, sequenced in a study of technical replicates of blood from several donors. The protocol was immunoSEQ multiplex PCR, while the TCRdb copy is restricted to in-frame clones and leaves out a portion. The repertoire has 70,000 to 75,000 clones, more than 85% of them found once; the top ten carry approximately 0.25%. Sequenced material: T cells isolated from PBMCs. These receptors came from a human donor in good health. Each CDR3 is given without its conserved first and last residue. The listing skips clone size in some rows; elsewhere it reads once, few, many or a size class.

j_call	clone_size	v_call	cdr3_aa
TRBJ2-7	-	TRBV28	ASSSGDTYEQY
TRBJ2-7	-	TRBV4-1	ASSPTSGASYEQY
TRBJ2-1	-	TRBV12-5	ASGLLPSGQETTDEQF
TRBJ1-2	-	TRBV5-1	ASRIGQGGTVLNGYT
TRBJ2-7	-	TRBV28	ASRTDYYEQY
TRBJ2-1	-	TRBV19	ASSISRTGPGNEQF
TRBJ1-2	-	TRBV6-1	ASSEDGGGGAGGYT
TRBJ1-4	once	TRBV5-1	ASSLGGVGEKLF
TRBJ2-1	once	TRBV7-2	ASSLSLLLDEQF
TRBJ1-1	-	TRBV6-1	ASSGDRSSTEAF
TRBJ2-1	-	TRBV28	ASSLGGASGRFSEQF
TRBJ1-1	-	TRBV2	ASSGTGGNTEAF
TRBJ2-5	-	TRBV5-1	ASSFSGTRQETQY
TRBJ2-7	once	TRBV7-6	ASRIELAGSYEQY
TRBJ2-6	-	TRBV5-1	ASSIHSGANVLT
TRBJ1-1	-	TRBV6-6	ASSRPGTGVVTEAF
TRBJ2-7	few	TRBV6-5	ASSTHTYEQY
TRBJ2-7	-	TRBV6-5	ASSPSTSGSYEQY
TRBJ1-4	-	TRBV10-1	ASSEWSEAGSEKLF
TRBJ2-7	-	TRBV5-6	ASSLGTPYEQY
TRBJ2-7	-	TRBV19	ASSNIVGGDHRY
TRBJ2-1	-	TRBV5-8	ASSLEASGAYNEQF
TRBJ2-3	-	TRBV9	ASSASGGHTDTQY
TRBJ1-2	-	TRBV14	ASSPTGQGALGYGYT
TRBJ2-7	-	TRBV11-2	ASSGTGNYEQY
TRBJ1-1	-	TRBV5-1	ASSLGQGVMAEAF
TRBJ2-7	-	TRBV7-9	ASSLAVGTGEGSD
TRBJ1-1	-	TRBV6-1	ATFKDIYDTEAF
TRBJ2-5	once	TRBV11-3	ASSLQKGAQETQY
TRBJ2-5	-	TRBV6-6	ASSYLRLGETQY
TRBJ1-1	-	TRBV28	ASSPGTANTEAF
TRBJ2-1	-	TRBV11-2	ASSPTSDEQF
TRBJ2-1	once	TRBV7-3	ASSLSGYSYNEQF
TRBJ2-7	-	TRBV10-3	AISESVYGMRSYEQY
TRBJ1-2	-	TRBV7-2	ASSRRRQGVYGYT
TRBJ1-5	-	TRBV5-1	ANQPGQRRSGNQPQH